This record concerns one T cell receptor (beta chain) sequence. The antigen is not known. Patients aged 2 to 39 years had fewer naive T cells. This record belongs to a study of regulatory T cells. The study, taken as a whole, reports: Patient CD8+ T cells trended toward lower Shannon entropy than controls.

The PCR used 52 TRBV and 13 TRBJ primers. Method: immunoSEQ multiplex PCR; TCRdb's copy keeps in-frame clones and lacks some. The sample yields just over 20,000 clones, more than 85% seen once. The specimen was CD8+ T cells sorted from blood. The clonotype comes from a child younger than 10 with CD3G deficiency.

In nucleotides, the CDR3 is TGTGCCAGCAGTTACTTGGACGGAAACAATCAGCCCCAGCATTTT. As protein: CASSYLDGNNQPQHF. V usage is TRBV28 and J usage is TRBJ1-5, with D unresolved. There are 15 residues in the CDR3. Trimming shortened V by 4 bases and J by 3 bases, and 13 bases separated the two germline ends. Looked up from germline, CDR1 is MDHEN and CDR2 is SYDVKM.